This entry lists 16 T cell receptor beta chains sequenced from one sample in a study of blood T cells in healthy people across ages. Then a second PCR, running roughly 7 to 12 cycles, was carried out with a sample-barcoded 5' primer and a J-beta primer mix. MiXCR, applied by TCRdb to the 5' RACE reads, yields one record per CDR3 protein. The table lists 1.5 million to 2 million distinct CDR3 sequences, roughly 49% of them singletons, with approximately 2.1% in the top ten. Specimen: blood. The receptors derive from a woman in her forties in good health.

The gene calls are TRBV18 and TRBJ2-3; the D gene is possibly TRBD2 (7 bases). Germline CDR1 is KGHSH and CDR2 is LQKENI. V lost 5 bases and J lost 0, with 12 bases in between. The CDR3 has 15 amino acids. CDR3: CASSFAGASTDTQYF. CDR3 in DNA: TGTGCCAGCTCATTCGCGGGGGCCAGCACAGATACGCAGTATTTT.

This clonotype was detected ten times or more. The chain employs TRBV12-3 or TRBV12-4 and TRBJ2-5; D call uncertain. The CDR3 extends over 11 amino acids. V was cut by 6 bases and J by 3 bases, with 5 bases left in between. The DNA of the CDR3 is TGTGCCAGCAGGGTAAAAGAGACCCAGTACTTC. Protein: CASRVKETQYF.

For the CDR3, the DNA is TGCAGCGTCCGGGACAGAAAGAACACTGAAGCTTTCTTT. Its protein is CSVRDRKNTEAFF. The chain uses TRBV29-1 and TRBJ1-1, with 7 bases aligning to TRBD1. Germline V gene data show CDR1 as SQVTM and CDR2 as ANQGSEA. CDR3 length: 13 residues. With V trimmed by 6 bases and J by 1 base, 5 bases remained unmatched.

This clonotype was seen a handful of times. The V and J genes are TRBV28 and TRBJ1-2; the D is unclear. Germline V gives CDR1 MDHEN, CDR2 SYDVKM. The CDR3 totals 14 residues. The ends were cut back, 3 bases at V and 7 bases at J, with 15 bases in the middle. The DNA of the CDR3 is TGTGCCAGCAGTTTTGGTTCCGGGGTGCTTGGCTACACCTTC. As protein: CASSFGSGVLGYTF.

J is TRBJ2-7 and V is TRBV20-1, with 11 bases matching TRBD2. CDR1 DFQATT and CDR2 SNEGSKA come from the germline V gene (reference sequence). The CDR3 runs 13 residues. The V segment lost 6 bases and the J segment 5 bases; nucleotides outside the gene matches: 6. DNA of the CDR3: TGCAGTGCGTCGACTAGCGGGGTTCACGAGCAGTACTTC. Translation: CSASTSGVHEQYF.

This clonotype was recorded a few times. V gene TRBV20-1 combines with J gene TRBJ2-7; no definite D call. In germline, CDR1 is DFQATT, CDR2 SNEGSKA (reference sequence). The CDR3 consists of 16 residues. The V end was cut by 7 bases, the J end by 0 bases, with 22 bases between. The CDR3 DNA sequence: TGCAGTGTCACACCGATGGGTCGCGCGCGCTCCTACGAGCAGTACTTC. As protein: CSVTPMGRARSYEQYF.

This chain uses TRBV7-2 with TRBJ1-6; 7 bases line up with TRBD1. Germline values: CDR1 SGHTA, CDR2 FQGNSA. CDR3 length: 15 amino acids. V dropped 2 bases and J dropped 7; count of bases not matched to a gene: 5. This chain's CDR3 is CASSLPRGRNSPLHF. As DNA, the CDR3 is TGTGCCAGCAGCTTACCCAGGGGGAGGAATTCACCCCTCCACTTT.

The chain employs TRBV4-3 and TRBJ2-7; D may be TRBD2 (6 bases). Germline CDR1 is LGHNA and CDR2 is YSLEER. CDR3 length equals 13 residues. Trimming stripped 1 base from V and 5 bases from J, with 9 bases between. CDR3 region: CASSQVEGNEQYF. CDR3 sequence (DNA): TGCGCCAGCAGCCAAGTGGAGGGTAACGAGCAGTACTTC.

This clonotype was seen a few times. The chain combines TRBV7-6 with TRBJ2-3, with TRBD1 matching over 10 bases. The CDR3 has 15 amino acids. Germline V gene lookup returns CDR1 SGHVS and CDR2 FNYEAQ. Trimming removed 5 bases from V and 5 bases from J; junction bases left unmatched: 7. In DNA form, the CDR3 reads TGTGCCAGCAGCGGTGGGACAGGGGTAAAAGATACGCAGTATTTT. It specifies CASSGGTGVKDTQYF.

The rearrangement joins TRBV7-2 to TRBJ2-3, with a possible D match to TRBD2 (6 bases). Germline loops: CDR1 SGHTA, CDR2 FQGNSA. V was shortened by 1 base and J by 3 bases, with 14 bases between the two germline ends. The CDR3 runs to 16 residues. DNA of the CDR3: TGTGCCAGCAGCTTAGATAGCGGAATTTCGACAGATACGCAGTATTTT. Translated, it gives CASSLDSGISTDTQYF.

This chain connects TRBV9 to TRBJ2-3; no clear D. V lost 3 bases and J lost 5, with 16 bases in between. CDR3 length: 15 amino acids. The germline gives CDR1 SGDLS, CDR2 YYNGEE. CDR3 amino acids: CASSAYSGLGDTQYF. As DNA, the CDR3 is TGTGCCAGCAGCGCGTACTCCGGTTTGGGAGATACGCAGTATTTT.

Comment on this clonotype: A clone one base away is much larger, so this may be a read error. The genes are TRBV11-1 and TRBJ2-1, with D uncertain. Trimming took 9 bases from V and 0 from J, leaving 12 bases between them. The CDR3 spans 14 residues. Germline CDR1 and CDR2: SGHAT and FQDESV (reference sequence). The CDR3 bases are TGTGCCAGTCTGAACGAGGTCTCCTACAATGAGCAGTTCTTC. This sequence encodes CASLNEVSYNEQFF.

The V and J genes are TRBV2 and TRBJ2-7; weak D call: TRBD2 (5 bases). TRBJ2-5 explains the end of the DNA better; the J call may be wrong. CDR3 size: 13 residues. Germline CDR1 and CDR2: SNHLY and FYNNEI. The CDR3 loop reads CASSDPSRKTQYF. CDR3 nucleotides: TGTGCCAGCAGTGACCCTAGCAGGAAGACCCAGTACTTC.

The chain is built from TRBV6-2 or TRBV6-3 and TRBJ1-5; D is uncertain. Trimming removed 2 bases from V and 5 bases from J, with 10 bases in between. The germline V gene has CDR1 MNHEY and CDR2 SVGEGT. The CDR3 consists of 14 residues. CDR3 nucleotides: TGTGCCAGCAGTTACGCCGGCCGAGATCAGCCCCAGCATTTT. Its protein product is CASSYAGRDQPQHF.

This chain connects TRBV28 to TRBJ1-5; TRBD1 is a possible D gene (6 bases). Germline V gene data show CDR1 as MDHEN and CDR2 as SYDVKM. The CDR3 length is 17 residues. The V end was cut by 6 bases, the J end by 0 bases, with 18 bases between. The CDR3 protein is CASSLPRDTDSNQPQHF. For the CDR3, the DNA is TGTGCCAGCAGCCTCCCTCGGGACACAGATAGCAATCAGCCCCAGCATTTT.

Regarding this clonotype: An end of the junction differs from the germline gene, which may be a read error. The genes are TRBV7-6 and TRBJ2-4; 9 bases fit TRBD2. The DNA matches TRBJ2-7 better at its end, which makes the J call doubtful. This CDR3 comprises 14 residues. Germline V gene lookup returns CDR1 SGHVS and CDR2 FNYEAQ. CDR3 sequence reads: CASSLSGGSFEQYF. CDR3 nucleotide sequence: TGTGCCAGCAGCTTGAGCGGGGGGTCCTTCGAGCAGTACTTC.